These 30 T cell receptor beta chains originate from one sample sequenced in a study of T-cell memory formation after mild COVID-19. TCRdb called the 5' RACE reads again in MiXCR, with one record for every CDR3 protein. The repertoire has 300,000 to 400,000 distinct CDR3 sequences, roughly 21% of them found once; the top ten carry around 12%. Sequencing was performed on PBMCs or a T cell subset sorted from them (not recorded which). The receptors come from an adult woman who had mild COVID-19 (a few samples of this study predate the infection). Cell type and time point are not known.

V usage is TRBV7-9 and J usage is TRBJ1-2; 8 bases agree with TRBD1. V gave up 1 base and J gave up 5 bases; unmatched junction bases: 3. Germline CDR1 SEHNR, CDR2 FQNEAQ (reference sequence). CDR3 length equals 14 residues. CDR3 bases: TGTGCCAGCAGCTTAGTGGGACAGGCTTATGGCTACACCTTC. It encodes CASSLVGQAYGYTF.

A few counts support this clonotype. This rearrangement joins TRBV19 to TRBJ1-1; TRBD1 matches at 9 bases. V dropped 9 bases and J dropped 1; count of bases not matched to a gene: 12. CDR1 is LNHDA, CDR2 SQIVND, per germline (reference sequence). This CDR3 has 16 amino acids. CDR3 sequence: CASVAGQGGANTEAFF. CDR3 DNA: TGTGCCAGCGTGGCGGGACAGGGAGGAGCGAACACTGAAGCTTTCTTT.

This clonotype was seen repeatedly, ten times or more. CDR3 sequence (DNA): TGTGCCAGCAGTTTATCAGTGGCTGGAAACACCATATATTTT. Translating it yields CASSLSVAGNTIYF. J is TRBJ1-3 and V is TRBV12-3 or TRBV12-4, with D unclear. V gave up 2 bases and J gave up 2 bases, with 7 bases separating them. There are 14 residues in the CDR3.

This clonotype was found a few times. The chain has TRBV5-1 and TRBJ2-1, with unresolved D. V lost 0 bases to trimming and J lost 4 bases, with 11 bases between them. From germline, CDR1 is SGHRS and CDR2 YFSETQ. This CDR3 spans 15 amino acids. The CDR3 reads CASSLGGLRYNEQFF. As DNA, the CDR3 is TGCGCCAGCAGCTTGGGGGGTCTCAGGTACAATGAGCAGTTCTTC.

This clonotype was seen a handful of times. The J gene is TRBJ1-5, the V gene TRBV4-1; tentatively, D is TRBD1 (5 bases). This CDR3 has 16 amino acids. Deletions cut 3 bases from V and 1 base from J, with 13 bases between. Germline V lookup: CDR1 MGHRA, CDR2 YSYEKL. The CDR3 region is CASSHPGTGSNQPQHF. The CDR3 DNA sequence: TGCGCCAGCAGCCACCCCGGGACGGGGAGCAATCAGCCCCAGCATTTT.

The chain uses TRBV29-1 and TRBJ1-2, with TRBD1 as a possible D gene (5 bases). Trimming took 4 bases from V and 8 from J, leaving 23 bases between them. CDR1 SQVTM and CDR2 ANQGSEA come from the germline V gene. The CDR3 contains 15 residues. Written as DNA, the CDR3 is TGCAGCGTTGTCCCTGGGGTTTCGGCGGCAGGGGGCTACACCTTC. Translating it yields CSVVPGVSAAGGYTF.

The V and J genes are TRBV11-3 and TRBJ2-7; D gene ambiguous. Germline CDR1 SGHNT, CDR2 YENEEA. The CDR3 covers 13 residues. The V gene lost 3 bases and the J gene lost 6 bases, with 12 bases spanning the gap. This CDR3 is CASSFSYRGEQYF. The CDR3 region has the DNA TGTGCCAGCAGCTTTTCCTATAGAGGCGAGCAGTACTTC.

This clonotype was seen a handful of times. V usage is TRBV5-1 and J usage is TRBJ2-1; tentatively, D is TRBD2 (6 bases). Germline-derived CDR1 and CDR2 are SGHRS and YFSETQ. The CDR3 consists of 16 residues. V lost 4 bases to trimming and J lost 1 base, with 15 bases between them. CDR3 loop: CASSPRAEGSYNEQFF. CDR3 nucleotides: TGCGCCAGCAGCCCAAGGGCGGAGGGTTCCTACAATGAGCAGTTCTTC.

This chain links TRBV7-2 with TRBJ2-6, with 9 bases that match TRBD2. The germline CDR1 and CDR2 sequences are SGHTA and FQGNSA. Trimming cost V 7 bases and J 1 base; bases outside gene matches: 11. The CDR3 contains 18 residues. The CDR3 bases are TGTGCCAGCATCCCAGGCCTAGCGGGGCCATCTGGGGCCAACGTCCTGACTTTC. Translating gives CASIPGLAGPSGANVLTF.

In this sample, this clonotype turned up a few times. This chain connects TRBV6-5 to TRBJ2-1; D call uncertain. The germline gives CDR1 MNHEY, CDR2 SVGAGI. The CDR3 totals 11 residues. V was pared by 8 bases and J by 10 bases, with 12 bases between. The CDR3 nucleotides are TGTGCCAGCTCCCCTGGAGAGGAGCAGTTCTTC. As protein: CASSPGEEQFF.

This clonotype turned up a few times. The chain recombines TRBV2 with TRBJ2-4; 7 bases fit TRBD1. V gave up 7 bases and J gave up 3 bases; unmatched junction bases: 6. Looked up from germline, CDR1 is SNHLY and CDR2 is FYNNEI. The CDR3 is 14 amino acids. CDR3 DNA sequence: TGTGCCAGCATCTGGGACAGAAACAAAAACATTCAGTACTTC. It encodes CASIWDRNKNIQYF.

V gene TRBV18 combines with J gene TRBJ2-3; D unresolved. The CDR3 totals 13 residues. Germline-derived CDR1 and CDR2 are KGHSH and LQKENI. Trimming took off 3 bases at V and 6 bases at J, with 10 bases between the two ends. The CDR3 reads CASSPALSDTQYF. Written as DNA, the CDR3 is TGTGCCAGCTCACCGGCCCTATCGGATACGCAGTATTTT.

The chain links TRBV3-1 to TRBJ1-1; D is unclear. V was shortened by 1 base and J by 4 bases, with 16 bases between the two germline ends. CDR3 size: 16 residues. From germline, CDR1 is LGHDT and CDR2 YNNKEL (reference sequence). CDR3 sequence reads: CASSQGVVGVITEAFF. In DNA form, the CDR3 reads TGTGCCAGCAGCCAAGGAGTAGTTGGGGTGATCACTGAAGCTTTCTTT.

This clonotype was detected ten times or more. The chain recombines TRBV12-5 with TRBJ2-3, with D tentatively TRBD1 or TRBD2 (6 bases each). Trimming removed 1 base from V and 2 bases from J, with 10 bases in between. Germline loops: CDR1 LGHNT, CDR2 FRNRAP. This CDR3 contains 15 residues. CDR3 DNA sequence: TGTGCTAGTGGTTTGGCGGGGGCCTACACAGATACGCAGTATTTT. Protein: CASGLAGAYTDTQYF.

J is TRBJ2-7 and V is TRBV28; TRBD1 might be the D (5 bases). The CDR3 spans 14 residues. With 2 bases removed from V and 4 bases from J, the gap between germline ends came to 12 bases. From germline, CDR1 is MDHEN and CDR2 SYDVKM. The CDR3 here is CASSLQGGGYEQYF. CDR3 coding DNA: TGTGCCAGCAGTTTACAGGGTGGTGGTTACGAGCAGTACTTC.

The chain uses TRBV18 and TRBJ1-5; D gene uncertain. Trimming took 2 bases from V and 2 from J, leaving 13 bases between them. This CDR3 has 16 residues. From germline, CDR1 is KGHSH and CDR2 LQKENI. The CDR3 DNA reads TGTGCCAGCTCACCAGGGCGGGCCGGGGGCAATCAGCCCCAGCATTTT. Its translation is CASSPGRAGGNQPQHF. The full variable domain, rest sourced from reference TRBV18 and TRBJ1-5, is NAGVMQNPRHLVRRRGQEARLRCSPMKGHSHVYWYRQLPEEGLKFMVYLQKENIIDESGMPKERFSAEFPKEGPSILRIQQVVRGDSAAYFCASSPGRAGGNQPQHFGDGTRLSIL.

This clonotype showed up just a few times. The chain recombines TRBV20-1 with TRBJ2-7, with D maybe TRBD1 (6 bases). CDR1 DFQATT and CDR2 SNEGSKA come from the germline V gene (reference sequence). The CDR3 is made up of 13 amino acids. Trimming removed 5 bases from V and 6 bases from J, with 17 bases in between. The CDR3 nucleotides read TGCAGTGCTCAACGGACAGCACGAGGCGAGCAGTACTTC. It yields the protein CSAQRTARGEQYF.

This clonotype was recorded a few times. The V and J genes are TRBV7-9 and TRBJ2-2; D gene ambiguous. With 1 base removed from V and 1 base from J, the gap between germline ends came to 7 bases. Per the germline V gene, CDR1 is SEHNR and CDR2 is FQNEAQ (reference sequence). The CDR3 has 15 residues. CDR3 in DNA: TGTGCCAGCAGCTTAGGATCCGGGAACACCGGGGAGCTGTTTTTT. Translation gives CASSLGSGNTGELFF.

The CDR3 DNA reads as TGCGCCAGCAGCTTCCCGGGCCTTCGTAACACCGGGGAGCTGTTTTTT. Its translation: CASSFPGLRNTGELFF. This chain connects TRBV5-1 to TRBJ2-2; no reliable D call. Germline CDR1 and CDR2: SGHRS and YFSETQ. V was pared by 2 bases and J by 2 bases, with 13 bases between. The CDR3 length is 16 residues.

This clonotype showed up just a few times. This chain uses TRBV6-5 with TRBJ1-2; 7 bases agree with TRBD1. V lost 6 bases and J lost 3; bases outside the gene matches: 10. This CDR3 comprises 15 residues. Germline CDR1 and CDR2: MNHEY and SVGAGI. CDR3 sequence: CASRTGAGGDYGYTF. The CDR3 bases are TGTGCCAGCAGGACTGGGGCAGGGGGTGACTATGGCTACACCTTC.

This clonotype was picked up a small number of times. The chain combines TRBV9 with TRBJ2-7; 8 positions match TRBD2. The V and J ends lost 0 bases and 5 bases, in that order; junction bases with no gene match: 7. The germline gives CDR1 SGDLS, CDR2 YYNGEE. The CDR3 runs 15 residues. The CDR3 nucleotides read TGTGCCAGCAGCGTAGAGTCGACTAGCGAGGACGAGCAGTACTTC. Encoded protein: CASSVESTSEDEQYF.

This clonotype was detected a few times. This chain joins TRBV3-1 and TRBJ1-1, with 10 bases matching TRBD1. This CDR3 has 15 amino acids. V was clipped by 5 bases and J by 4 bases; unmatched bases: 7. The germline V gene encodes CDR1 LGHDT and CDR2 YNNKEL (reference sequence). CDR3 coding DNA: TGTGCCAGCAGCTTCAACCGGGACAGGGGCACTGAAGCTTTCTTT. Amino acids: CASSFNRDRGTEAFF.

The chain employs TRBV2 and TRBJ1-2, with D possibly being TRBD1 (6 bases). CDR1 and CDR2 (germline): SNHLY, FYNNEI. Trimming removed 3 bases at V and 8 bases at J, with 10 bases between. The CDR3 extends over 12 amino acids. CDR3 region: CASSDSGVGYTF. For the CDR3, the DNA is TGTGCCAGCAGTGACTCAGGGGTCGGCTACACCTTC.

V usage is TRBV7-2 and J usage is TRBJ2-1; TRBD2 is a possible D gene (5 bases). The V end lost 1 base, the J end lost 6 bases, and 19 bases lay between the germline ends. Per the germline V gene, CDR1 is SGHTA and CDR2 is FQGNSA. This CDR3 contains 17 residues. CDR3 residues: CASSLGPSPRGSNEQFF. The CDR3 DNA sequence: TGTGCCAGCAGCTTAGGCCCGTCCCCCCGGGGAAGCAATGAGCAGTTCTTC.

The rearrangement joins TRBV9 to TRBJ2-1; possibly TRBD2 for D (6 bases). Trimming pared 2 bases from V and 8 bases from J, leaving 17 bases between. This CDR3 is 15 amino acids long. The germline gives CDR1 SGDLS, CDR2 YYNGEE. Written as DNA, the CDR3 is TGTGCCAGCAGCGTCGGTGGGGGGACCCTTGATGAGCAGTTCTTC. Translated, it gives CASSVGGGTLDEQFF.

The chain employs TRBV11-2 and TRBJ1-2; possibly TRBD1 for D (6 bases). Germline lookup yields CDR1 SGHAT and CDR2 FQNNGV. The CDR3 consists of 15 residues. V gave up 0 bases and J gave up 4 bases, with 12 bases separating them. Here the CDR3 DNA reads TGTGCCAGCAGCTTAGATTGGGGGGCCTCCTATGGCTACACCTTC. It codes for CASSLDWGASYGYTF.

This clonotype showed up just a few times. This chain connects TRBV29-1 to TRBJ2-1, with 12 bases identical to TRBD2. CDR3 length equals 14 residues. Germline V gives CDR1 SQVTM, CDR2 ANQGSEA. V lost 6 bases, J lost 9 bases, and 9 bases stayed unmatched. The CDR3 bases are TGCAGCGTCGCGACTAGCGGGAGATTTCGTGAGCAGTTCTTC. Protein: CSVATSGRFREQFF.

The chain links TRBV6-5 to TRBJ1-4; D not certain. The germline V gene encodes CDR1 MNHEY and CDR2 SVGAGI. The CDR3 contains 15 residues. Trimming took 0 bases from V and 8 from J, leaving 13 bases between them. The CDR3 DNA sequence: TGTGCCAGCAGTTACTCGGCCGGGTTCGTGGAAAAACTGTTTTTT. Amino acids: CASSYSAGFVEKLFF.

The V call is TRBV9, the J call TRBJ2-1; D possibly corresponds to TRBD1 (5 bases). This CDR3 comprises 14 residues. Germline loops: CDR1 SGDLS, CDR2 YYNGEE. The ends were cut back, 3 bases at V and 7 bases at J, with 14 bases in the middle. This chain's CDR3 is CASSAGNRQNEQFF. DNA for the CDR3: TGTGCCAGCAGCGCAGGGAACCGACAGAATGAGCAGTTCTTC.

This rearrangement joins TRBV18 to TRBJ1-2; D may be TRBD1 (6 bases). CDR1 and CDR2 (germline): KGHSH, LQKENI. V lost 1 base, J lost 8 bases, and 14 bases lay in between. There are 14 residues in the CDR3. CDR3 DNA sequence: TGTGCCAGCTCACCACTTCCAGGGGAGGTCGGCTACACCTTC. The encoded protein is CASSPLPGEVGYTF.